This is a list of T cell receptor beta chains from one sample in a study of blood T cells in healthy people across ages. TCRdb ran MiXCR on the 5' RACE reads and lists one entry per CDR3 protein. Here the sample spans 780,000 or so distinct CDR3 sequences, roughly 56% being singletons. The source material was blood. The source of these receptors is a middle-aged man in good health. The CDR3 runs from the conserved cysteine through the conserved F or W. The D gene is left open where the match is weak. Expanded clones get a size class; other rows say once, few or many, or leave the size out.

j_gene | v_gene | d_gene | abundance | CDR3nt | CDR3aa
TRBJ1-2 | TRBV3-1 | NA | NA | TGTGCCAGCAGCCAAAGGGGACGGAACTATGGCTACACCTTC | CASSQRGRNYGYTF
TRBJ2-7 | TRBV12-3/TRBV12-4 | TRBD2 | NA | TGTGCCAGCAGTCATGGACTAGCGGGAGCCGAGCAGTACTTC | CASSHGLAGAEQYF
TRBJ1-1 | TRBV18 | NA | few | TGTGCCAGCTCACCAAGTCTGAACACTGAAGCTTTCTTT | CASSPSLNTEAFF
TRBJ1-1 | TRBV4-2 | NA | NA | TGTGCCAGCAGCCAACCCCTAGGAACTGAAGCTTTCTTT | CASSQPLGTEAFF
TRBJ1-6 | TRBV11-2 | NA | NA | TGTGCCAGCAGCGGGGCCAGGGGCTTTATATTCTATAATTCACCCCTCCACTTT | CASSGARGFIFYNSPLHF
TRBJ1-5 | TRBV6-5 | NA | few | TGTGCCAGCAGTTACTCGGGCAGGAGCAATCAGCCCCAGCATTTT | CASSYSGRSNQPQHF
TRBJ2-7 | TRBV12-3/TRBV12-4 | TRBD2 | once | TGTGCCAGCAGACCGCAGCGGGAGGGGTCCTACGAGCAGTACTTC | CASRPQREGSYEQYF
TRBJ2-1 | TRBV9 | TRBD2 | NA | TGTGCCAGCAGCGCTTCTAGCGGGGGACACAATGAGCAGTTCTTC | CASSASSGGHNEQFF
TRBJ1-2 | TRBV5-1 | TRBD1 | NA | TGCGCCAGCAGCTCTGACAGGGCCTTGGCACGGGGAGGATATGGCTACACCTTC | CASSSDRALARGGYGYTF
TRBJ2-3 | TRBV20-1 | NA | NA | TGCAGTGCTAGAGACGGGCCTGCCTCAGATACGCAGTATTTT | CSARDGPASDTQYF
TRBJ2-3 | TRBV27 | NA | few | TGTGCCAGCAGCCGCACAGGAGGGCCTAAAATCACAGATACGCAGTATTTT | CASSRTGGPKITDTQYF
TRBJ2-3 | TRBV12-3/TRBV12-4 | NA | NA | TGTGCCAGCAGTTTAACAGACCCCCCTACAGATACGCAGTATTTT | CASSLTDPPTDTQYF
TRBJ2-7 | TRBV25-1 | TRBD2 | NA | TGTGCCAGCAGTGAAGGGGGGGGGAGGGAGCAGTACTTC | CASSEGGGREQYF
TRBJ2-5 | TRBV12-3/TRBV12-4 | TRBD2 | once | TGTGCCAGCACCGTAGCGGGGGTAGAGACCCAGTACTTC | CASTVAGVETQYF
TRBJ1-1 | TRBV7-2 | TRBD1 | NA | TGTGCCAGCAGCTTGGGACAGACGAACACTGAAGCTTTCTTT | CASSLGQTNTEAFF
TRBJ2-3 | TRBV20-1 | TRBD1 | NA | TGCAGTGCTAGAGGGAAATTCGGACAGGGATTAGATACGCAGTATTTT | CSARGKFGQGLDTQYF
TRBJ2-6 | TRBV5-1 | TRBD1 | few | TGCGCCAGCAGCTCCTACAGGGGAGTCTCTGGGGCCAACGTCCTGACTTTC | CASSSYRGVSGANVLTF
TRBJ2-1 | TRBV3-1 | TRBD2 | NA | TGTGCCAGCAGCCCGCTAGCGGGAGGGATCAATGAGCAGTTCTTC | CASSPLAGGINEQFF
TRBJ2-3 | TRBV11-3 | TRBD1 | few | TGTGCCAGCATCGGACAGGGGACAGATACGCAGTATTTT | CASIGQGTDTQYF
TRBJ2-6 | TRBV15 | NA | NA | TGTGCCACCAGCAGAGATTTTAGGGGGGTCCTCTCTGGGGCCAACGTCCTGACTTTC | CATSRDFRGVLSGANVLTF
TRBJ2-1 | TRBV28 | NA | NA | TGTGCCAGCAGTACCAGAACTCTAGGAAGCTCCTACAATGAGCAGTTCTTC | CASSTRTLGSSYNEQFF
TRBJ2-1 | TRBV27 | TRBD1 | NA | TGTGCCAGCAGTTTCGGGACAGGGAGCTACAATGAGCAGTTCTTC | CASSFGTGSYNEQFF
TRBJ2-7 | TRBV6-6 | TRBD1 | few | TGTGCCAGCAGTAGAGGGACAGGGATTACCTACGAGCAGTACTTC | CASSRGTGITYEQYF
TRBJ2-7 | TRBV5-1 | NA | NA | TGCGCCAGCGCCCGGGACTCAACCTACGAGCAGTACTTC | CASARDSTYEQYF
TRBJ2-7 | TRBV9 | TRBD2 | NA | TGTGCCAGCAGCGCCACCCGAGGCGGAGGGAGGGGATCCTACGAGCAGTACTTC | CASSATRGGGRGSYEQYF
TRBJ2-1 | TRBV7-2 | NA | once | TGTGCCAGCAGCTCCCGCCCTGGGGCAGGGGAGCAGTTCTTC | CASSSRPGAGEQFF
TRBJ1-1 | TRBV28 | NA | NA | TGTGCCAGCAGCTCCTGTATCAGGGTCCCCGACGAAAGTGAAGCTTTCTTT | CASSSCIRVPDESEAFF
TRBJ2-3 | TRBV14 | NA | few | TGTGCCAGCAGCCAACGCAGCTTTTCTAGCACAGATACGCAGTATTTT | CASSQRSFSSTDTQYF